This is a list of T cell receptor beta chains from one sample in a study of OX40 agonist ivuxolimab in advanced cancers. Only in-frame clones appear in the TCRdb table, and some are missing; sequencing was by immunoSEQ multiplex PCR. The table has fewer than 200,000 clones, under 95% seen once. The input for sequencing was CD4+ or CD8+ T cells sorted from blood, taken in a trial of the OX40 agonist ivuxolimab. These TCRs come from an adult with an advanced solid tumor such as melanoma, head and neck, liver or kidney cancer. Both conserved end residues are part of each CDR3. Fields, in order: clone size, J gene, V gene, D gene, CDR3 DNA, CDR3 protein. D genes are given only for firm matches. Clone size, where shown, is once, few, many, or a class for clones that have expanded.

clone_size: -
j_call: TRBJ2-1
v_call: TRBV11-3
d_call: TRBD2
cdr3_nt: TGTGCCAGCAGCTTTCAAGCGGGAGGGGGGAATGAGCAGTTCTTC
cdr3_aa: CASSFQAGGGNEQFF

clone_size: few
j_call: TRBJ2-4
v_call: TRBV6-5
d_call: TRBD1
cdr3_nt: TGTGCCAGCAGTTCTCCGGACAGGGTGAACATTCAGTACTTC
cdr3_aa: CASSSPDRVNIQYF

clone_size: -
j_call: TRBJ2-1
v_call: TRBV29-1
d_call: TRBD2
cdr3_nt: TGCAGCGCCTCAGCGGGGGCGGGGAATGAGCAGTTCTTC
cdr3_aa: CSASAGAGNEQFF

clone_size: -
j_call: TRBJ1-3
v_call: TRBV10-3
d_call: -
cdr3_nt: TGTGCCATCAGTGGGGGGGTTGGAAACACCATATATTTT
cdr3_aa: CAISGGVGNTIYF

clone_size: few
j_call: TRBJ1-1
v_call: TRBV7-3
d_call: -
cdr3_nt: TGTGCCAGCAGCTCCGACAGTGACACTGAAGCTTTCTTT
cdr3_aa: CASSSDSDTEAFF

clone_size: -
j_call: TRBJ1-1
v_call: TRBV6-1
d_call: -
cdr3_nt: TGTGCCAGCAGTGAAATACAAGGGTTTAATGAAGCTTTCTTT
cdr3_aa: CASSEIQGFNEAFF

clone_size: -
j_call: TRBJ2-1
v_call: TRBV19
d_call: -
cdr3_nt: TGTGCCAGTAGTCCCCCCCGTTGGGATGAGCAGTTCTTC
cdr3_aa: CASSPPRWDEQFF

clone_size: -
j_call: TRBJ2-3
v_call: TRBV19
d_call: -
cdr3_nt: TGTGCCAGTAGTGCTCTAGGAGATACGCAGTATTTT
cdr3_aa: CASSALGDTQYF

clone_size: once
j_call: TRBJ1-2
v_call: TRBV5-1
d_call: TRBD1
cdr3_nt: TGCGCCAGCAGGGGGACAGTCAACTATGGCTACACCTTC
cdr3_aa: CASRGTVNYGYTF

clone_size: -
j_call: TRBJ2-7
v_call: TRBV27
d_call: -
cdr3_nt: TGTGCCAGCAGTTTGGGGGGGGGCGTCTTCTGGGAGCAGTACTTC
cdr3_aa: CASSLGGGVFWEQYF

clone_size: -
j_call: TRBJ2-3
v_call: TRBV5-4
d_call: -
cdr3_nt: TGTGCCAGCAGAAACCCCAGGGGGGCAGATACGCAGTATTTT
cdr3_aa: CASRNPRGADTQYF

clone_size: once
j_call: TRBJ2-7
v_call: TRBV11-2
d_call: TRBD2
cdr3_nt: TGTGCCAGCAGCGCGACTAGCGGGGGGCACTACGAGCAGTACTTC
cdr3_aa: CASSATSGGHYEQYF

clone_size: -
j_call: TRBJ1-3
v_call: TRBV14
d_call: -
cdr3_nt: TGTGCCAGCAGCCATTCGGAGTTTCAAGTCTGGGACAACCCTGGAAACACCATATATTTT
cdr3_aa: CASSHSEFQVWDNPGNTIYF

clone_size: -
j_call: TRBJ2-3
v_call: TRBV7-3
d_call: TRBD2
cdr3_nt: TGTGCCAGCAGCTCTGGACTAGCGGTGACGGATACGCAGTATTTT
cdr3_aa: CASSSGLAVTDTQYF

clone_size: -
j_call: TRBJ1-5
v_call: TRBV6-5
d_call: TRBD1
cdr3_nt: TGTGCCAGCAGGGCCGACAGGGTTGGAACCCAGCATTTT
cdr3_aa: CASRADRVGTQHF

clone_size: once
j_call: TRBJ2-7
v_call: TRBV5-1
d_call: TRBD2
cdr3_nt: TGCGCCAGCAGCTTGGGTAGCGGGAGGAACGAGCAGTACTTC
cdr3_aa: CASSLGSGRNEQYF

clone_size: -
j_call: TRBJ1-1
v_call: TRBV10-3
d_call: -
cdr3_nt: TGTGCCACCGCTCCCCGAGAGAGGGGCACTGAAGCTTTCTTT
cdr3_aa: CATAPRERGTEAFF

clone_size: -
j_call: TRBJ1-3
v_call: TRBV5-1
d_call: -
cdr3_nt: TGCGCCAGCAGCTTGGGGGGTCAGGACTCTGGAAACACCATATATTTT
cdr3_aa: CASSLGGQDSGNTIYF

clone_size: once
j_call: TRBJ1-2
v_call: TRBV5-1
d_call: TRBD1
cdr3_nt: TGCGCCAGCAGCCGCACAGGGGGCTATGGCTACACCTTC
cdr3_aa: CASSRTGGYGYTF

clone_size: -
j_call: TRBJ2-3
v_call: TRBV18
d_call: -
cdr3_nt: TGTGCCAGCTCACCCCTCGGGGTTAGCGGCGGGTTTGATACGCAGTATTTT
cdr3_aa: CASSPLGVSGGFDTQYF

clone_size: -
j_call: TRBJ2-6
v_call: TRBV28
d_call: TRBD1
cdr3_nt: TGTGCCAGCAGAAGGACAGGAGCCTCTGGGGCCAACGTCCTGACTTTC
cdr3_aa: CASRRTGASGANVLTF

clone_size: -
j_call: TRBJ2-5
v_call: TRBV7-9
d_call: TRBD2
cdr3_nt: TGTGCCAGCAGCCGTGCGGGGGGGTCGGAGACCCAGTACTTC
cdr3_aa: CASSRAGGSETQYF

clone_size: -
j_call: TRBJ1-6
v_call: TRBV7-8
d_call: -
cdr3_nt: TGTGCCAGCAGCCAAGGGGTTCGGAATTCACCCCTCCACTTT
cdr3_aa: CASSQGVRNSPLHF

clone_size: -
j_call: TRBJ2-7
v_call: TRBV6-5
d_call: -
cdr3_nt: TGTGCCAGCAGTACAGGACACCTCGGTGAGCAGTACTTC
cdr3_aa: CASSTGHLGEQYF

clone_size: -
j_call: TRBJ1-1
v_call: TRBV5-1
d_call: -
cdr3_nt: TGCGCCAGCACCCTAGGGTCATTGAACACTGAAGCTTTCTTT
cdr3_aa: CASTLGSLNTEAFF

clone_size: -
j_call: TRBJ2-5
v_call: TRBV12-5
d_call: TRBD1
cdr3_nt: TGTGCTAGTGGTTTGGCATCCGGGACAGGGGGTTTTAGAGAGACCCAGTACTTC
cdr3_aa: CASGLASGTGGFRETQYF

clone_size: -
j_call: TRBJ2-6
v_call: TRBV9
d_call: -
cdr3_nt: TGTGCCAGCAGCGTAGGAGGATCCGGGGCCAACGTCCTGACTTTC
cdr3_aa: CASSVGGSGANVLTF

clone_size: few
j_call: TRBJ2-7
v_call: TRBV5-4
d_call: TRBD2
cdr3_nt: TGTGCCAGCCAGGCACGGACTAGCGGGGGTGTGGGGGAGCAGTACTTC
cdr3_aa: CASQARTSGGVGEQYF

clone_size: -
j_call: TRBJ2-1
v_call: TRBV7-2
d_call: -
cdr3_nt: TGTGCCAGCAGCGCCTCGGCTTATGGATCCTACAATGAGCAGTTCTTC
cdr3_aa: CASSASAYGSYNEQFF

clone_size: -
j_call: TRBJ1-1
v_call: TRBV7-3
d_call: TRBD1
cdr3_nt: TGTGCCAGCAGCGGTTCCGGGACAGGGGGCTTGGCTTTCTTT
cdr3_aa: CASSGSGTGGLAFF

clone_size: -
j_call: TRBJ1-6
v_call: TRBV30
d_call: -
cdr3_nt: TGTGCCCTTGGAAAGCAGGGCTATAATTCACCCCTCCACTTT
cdr3_aa: CALGKQGYNSPLHF

clone_size: -
j_call: TRBJ2-4
v_call: TRBV7-2
d_call: TRBD2
cdr3_nt: TGTGCCAGCAGACAACGAACGACTAGCGGGAGGGAAAACATTCAGTACTTC
cdr3_aa: CASRQRTTSGRENIQYF

clone_size: -
j_call: TRBJ1-2
v_call: TRBV6-1
d_call: TRBD1
cdr3_nt: TGTGCCAGCAGGGACAGGGATAGAGGTGGCTACACCTTC
cdr3_aa: CASRDRDRGGYTF

clone_size: -
j_call: TRBJ1-6
v_call: TRBV19
d_call: -
cdr3_nt: TGTGCCAGTAGTATTGGGGGGGTCGATTCACCCCTCCACTTT
cdr3_aa: CASSIGGVDSPLHF

clone_size: -
j_call: TRBJ1-5
v_call: TRBV5-8
d_call: -
cdr3_nt: TGTGCCAGCAGCTTGGGGACAGACAGCAATCAGCCCCAGCATTTT
cdr3_aa: CASSLGTDSNQPQHF

clone_size: -
j_call: TRBJ2-7
v_call: TRBV7-2
d_call: -
cdr3_nt: TGTGCCAGCAGCTTAAAGGTGGGGGGCTACGAGCAGTACTTC
cdr3_aa: CASSLKVGGYEQYF

clone_size: -
j_call: TRBJ2-7
v_call: TRBV5-1
d_call: TRBD1
cdr3_nt: TGCGCCAGCAGCTTGTTAGGGACAGGATCCTACGAGCAGTACTTC
cdr3_aa: CASSLLGTGSYEQYF

clone_size: -
j_call: TRBJ2-3
v_call: TRBV25-1
d_call: -
cdr3_nt: TGTGCCAGCAGTGACGGCCGGGACTCCAGCACAGATACGCAGTATTTT
cdr3_aa: CASSDGRDSSTDTQYF

clone_size: -
j_call: TRBJ2-7
v_call: TRBV11-3
d_call: -
cdr3_nt: TGTGCCAGCAGCTTAGACGGGTACGAGCAGTACTTC
cdr3_aa: CASSLDGYEQYF